Each of the 2 T cell receptor beta chains below was sequenced from the same sample in a study of cytomegalovirus exposure and HLA in healthy donors. Repertoires were generated with immunoSEQ multiplex PCR, while TCRdb's copy carries only in-frame clones and drops some. The sample has around 170,000 clones; roughly 85% are singletons. Sequencing used PBMCs. Receptors were obtained from a man aged 18 to 30 in good health and CMV-seropositive.

The chain is built from TRBV27 and TRBJ2-5; TRBD1 agrees at 12 bases. Germline V gene sequence: CDR1 MNHEY, CDR2 SMNVEV (reference sequence). The CDR3 spans 15 residues. V shed 5 bases and J 4 bases; nucleotides not matched to a gene: 5. CDR3 in amino acids: CASSQPGQGAETQYF. The DNA of the CDR3 is TGTGCCAGCAGTCAACCGGGACAGGGGGCAGAGACCCAGTACTTC.

The gene calls are TRBV13 and TRBJ1-1; weak D call: TRBD1 (5 bases). Deletions cut 7 bases from V and 1 base from J, with 13 bases between. Germline CDR1 and CDR2: PRHDT and FYEKMQ (reference sequence). The CDR3 loop spans 14 amino acids. The CDR3 bases are TGTGCCAGCACCCGAGGGGAGGGGAACACTGAAGCTTTCTTT. Protein sequence: CASTRGEGNTEAFF.